This entry describes one T cell receptor (beta chain). Its antigen is currently unknown. This specimen belongs to a study of response to subunit inactivated influenza vaccine. Study outcomes and limitations: Authors suggested that a seasonal influenza vaccination recruits few new T cells each time.

Germline V gives CDR1 SGHTA, CDR2 FQGNSA. The V end lost 3 bases, the J end lost 9 bases, and 12 bases lay between the germline ends. The CDR3 totals 14 residues. In TCRdb, the RT-PCR reads were re-called with MiXCR into one record per CDR3 protein. The sample carries 450,000 to 550,000 distinct CDR3 sequences, 25% recorded once. This chain connects TRBV7-2 to TRBJ1-6; no clear D gene. The source was CD4+ T cells sorted from PBMCs, collected about 5 days after vaccination. This clonotype was obtained from a man aged 50 to 60 who received an inactivated influenza vaccine. The CDR3 sequence is CASSFSRAGSPLHF. The CDR3 coding sequence is TGTGCCAGCAGCTTCTCCCGGGCGGGTTCACCCCTCCACTTT.